What follows describes a single T cell receptor (beta chain). Its antigen is unidentified. This specimen comes from a study of T cell responses to AZD1222 COVID-19 vaccine. Assay used: immunoSEQ multiplex PCR; TCRdb lists only in-frame clones, some missing. The repertoire has about 130,000 clones, roughly 93% of them found once; the top ten carry around 0.98%. Study results and caveats: Regions left unmutated in variants are reportedly the target of nearly half of spike-specific TCRs.

With 5 bases removed from V and 4 bases from J, the gap between germline ends came to 11 bases. The CDR3 extends over 14 amino acids. CDR1 is KGHSH, CDR2 LQKENI, per germline. The chain has TRBV18 and TRBJ2-2; D uncertain. The clonotype originates from an adult who received the AZD1222 COVID-19 vaccine. Sequencing was performed on peripheral blood, taken 28 days after the second AZD1222 dose. For the CDR3, the DNA is TGTGCCAGCTCATATAATCCGGGCACCGGGGAGCTGTTTTTT. Its translation: CASSYNPGTGELFF.